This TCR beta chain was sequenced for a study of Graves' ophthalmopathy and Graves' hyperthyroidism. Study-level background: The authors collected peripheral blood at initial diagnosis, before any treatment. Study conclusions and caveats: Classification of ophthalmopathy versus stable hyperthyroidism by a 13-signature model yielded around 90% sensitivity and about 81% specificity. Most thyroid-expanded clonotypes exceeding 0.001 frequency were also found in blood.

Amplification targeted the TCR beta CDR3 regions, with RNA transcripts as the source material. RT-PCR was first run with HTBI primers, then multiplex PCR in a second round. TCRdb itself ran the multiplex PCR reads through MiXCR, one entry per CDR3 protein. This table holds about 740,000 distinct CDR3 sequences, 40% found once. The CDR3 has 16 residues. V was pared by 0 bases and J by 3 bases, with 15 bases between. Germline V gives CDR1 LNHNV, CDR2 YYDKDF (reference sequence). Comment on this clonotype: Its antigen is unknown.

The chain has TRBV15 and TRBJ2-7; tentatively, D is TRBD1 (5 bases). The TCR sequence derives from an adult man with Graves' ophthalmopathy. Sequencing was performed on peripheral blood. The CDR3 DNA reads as TGTGCCACCAGCAGAGATCGCCAGGGCGGTATCTACGAGCAGTACTTC. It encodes CATSRDRQGGIYEQYF.